These 21 T cell receptor beta chains were sequenced from one sample in a study of early T cells in non-severe SARS-CoV-2 infection. TCRdb re-derived calls from the 5' RACE reads in MiXCR, one entry per CDR3 protein. Of nearly 90,000 distinct CDR3 sequences listed, roughly an eighth are singletons. The sequenced material came from whole blood. The receptors were gathered from an adult who was a healthcare worker with PCR-confirmed SARS-CoV-2 infection or an uninfected control (not recorded which).

J is TRBJ2-7 and V is TRBV7-2; D may be TRBD1 (6 bases). Between the trimmed V and J ends, which lost 5 bases and 2 bases, there was a span of 10 bases. The CDR3 contains 13 residues. Germline V gives CDR1 SGHTA, CDR2 FQGNSA. The CDR3 DNA reads TGTGCCAGCAGCCCTCGGACAGCCTACGAGCAGTACTTC. This encodes CASSPRTAYEQYF.

This clonotype was observed many times. This chain links TRBV7-6 with TRBJ2-2; the match to TRBD1 covers 9 bases. CDR3 size: 15 residues. V was pared by 5 bases and J by 7 bases, with 8 bases of the junction left unmatched. Germline V lookup: CDR1 SGHVS, CDR2 FNYEAQ. The CDR3 region has the DNA TGTGCCAGCAGCACCGGGACAGGGAAGGGCGGGGAGCTGTTTTTT. It encodes CASSTGTGKGGELFF.

This clonotype has just a few counts. The genes are TRBV24-1 and TRBJ2-3; D may be TRBD1 or TRBD2 (5 bases each). In germline, CDR1 is KGHDR, CDR2 SFDVKD. This CDR3 spans 15 amino acids. Between the trimmed V and J ends, which lost 1 base and 5 bases, there was a span of 12 bases. CDR3 residues: CATSDFEGMGDTQYF. The CDR3 bases are TGTGCCACCAGTGATTTTGAGGGGATGGGAGATACGCAGTATTTT.

The sample holds a few counts of this clonotype. The chain links TRBV21-1 to TRBJ2-7; TRBD1, the table's D call, was not compared with the DNA. TRBV21-1 constitutes a pseudogene. This CDR3 has 13 amino acids. The CDR3 bases are TGTGCCAGCAGCAGCGGGACATTCTACGAGCAGTACTTC. It translates to CASSSGTFYEQYF.

This clonotype occurred many times. V is TRBV7-2 and J is TRBJ1-1; D uncertain. V lost 3 bases and J 1 base, leaving 9 bases between the germline ends. Germline V lookup: CDR1 SGHTA, CDR2 FQGNSA. This CDR3 is 14 amino acids long. Here the CDR3 DNA reads TGTGCCAGCAGCTTTACCCCAGAGAACACTGAAGCTTTCTTT. It is translated as CASSFTPENTEAFF.

This clonotype was seen more than once but under ten times. The chain employs TRBV21-1 and TRBJ2-5; no DNA check was done on the table's D call, TRBD2. TRBV21-1 is reported as a pseudogene. The CDR3 runs to 16 residues. The CDR3 bases are TGTGCCAGCAGCAAATCCGGGAGGGCCCTCCCAGAGACCCAGTACTTC. Protein product: CASSKSGRALPETQYF.

This chain links TRBV14 with TRBJ2-3, with D perhaps TRBD1 (5 bases). This CDR3 comprises 17 residues. Per germline, CDR1 SGHDN and CDR2 FVKESK. V was cut by 2 bases and J by 2 bases, with 17 bases left in between. The CDR3 DNA sequence: TGTGCCAGCAGCCAAAAACATACTCGACAGTCCACAGATACGCAGTATTTT. Its translation: CASSQKHTRQSTDTQYF.

The table lists this clonotype with many counts. The rearrangement uses TRBV19 and TRBJ1-5, with D possibly TRBD1 on 5 matching bases. Germline V gives CDR1 LNHDA, CDR2 SQIVND (reference sequence). Trimming cost V 5 bases and J 0 bases, with 17 bases left between them. The CDR3 spans 17 residues. The CDR3 spells CASSLFDRPYSNQPQHF. CDR3 nucleotides: TGTGCCAGTAGTCTCTTCGACAGACCCTATAGCAATCAGCCCCAGCATTTT.

The rearrangement uses TRBV29-1 and TRBJ2-6; D is uncertain. The CDR3 runs to 13 residues. V was cut by 6 bases and J by 0 bases, with 6 bases left in between. The V gene's germline CDR1 is SQVTM and CDR2 ANQGSEA. CDR3 DNA: TGCAGCGTCAGGCTCTCTGGGGCCAACGTCCTGACTTTC. The encoded protein is CSVRLSGANVLTF.

This clonotype was seen only a few times. The chain couples TRBV30 to TRBJ2-3, with TRBD2 identical over 10 bases. The germline V gene has CDR1 GTSNPN and CDR2 SVGIG (reference sequence). CDR3 length: 16 residues. Germline trimming cut 3 bases from V and 4 bases from J; bases unmatched to any gene: 10. The DNA for the CDR3 is TGTGCCTGGAGCCTCCCGACTAGCGGGCGCCCAGATACGCAGTATTTT. Its protein is CAWSLPTSGRPDTQYF.

This clonotype was recorded a few times. V usage is TRBV27 and J usage is TRBJ2-1; D not resolved. V was clipped by 2 bases and J by 6 bases, with 17 bases between them. This CDR3 is built from 16 residues. Germline lookup yields CDR1 MNHEY and CDR2 SMNVEV (reference sequence). CDR3 in amino acids: CASSLGIPNAGNEQFF. In DNA, the CDR3 is TGTGCCAGCAGTTTAGGGATACCCAATGCTGGCAATGAGCAGTTCTTC.

This clonotype came up many times. The chain couples TRBV5-6 to TRBJ2-3, with TRBD2 matching 9 bases. Germline V gene sequence: CDR1 SGHDT, CDR2 YYEEEE. CDR3 length: 15 amino acids. After removal of 4 bases from V and 4 bases from J, the junction contained 7 bases not matched to a gene. DNA of the CDR3: TGTGCCAGCAGCCGTGGGGTAGCGGGAGCAGATACGCAGTATTTT. Protein sequence: CASSRGVAGADTQYF.

This clonotype was observed a handful of times. V and J are TRBV2 and TRBJ2-7; 8 bases are a match to TRBD2. CDR1 and CDR2 (germline): SNHLY, FYNNEI. After removal of 7 bases from V and 4 bases from J, the junction contained 6 bases not matched to a gene. CDR3 length equals 13 residues. CDR3 nucleotide sequence: TGTGCCAGCACTCCCCGGGGGGGGTACGAGCAGTACTTC. The encoded protein is CASTPRGGYEQYF. Variable domain in full (rest from reference TRBV2 and TRBJ2-7): EPEVTQTPSHQVTQMGQEVILRCVPISNHLYFYWYRQILGQKVEFLVSFYNNEISEKSEIFDDQFSVERPDGSNFTLKIRSTKLEDSAMYFCASTPRGGYEQYFGPGTRLTVT.

This sequence joins TRBV15 and TRBJ2-7; D remains ambiguous. The CDR3 runs to 13 residues. Germline V lookup: CDR1 LNHNV, CDR2 YYDKDF (reference sequence). The V and J ends lost 0 bases and 7 bases respectively, with 10 bases between them. This CDR3 reads CATSRELVGEQYF. In DNA, the CDR3 is TGTGCCACCAGCAGAGAATTGGTGGGAGAGCAGTACTTC.

There are many counts of this clonotype. This chain links TRBV7-6 with TRBJ2-7; 8 bases agree with TRBD1. Trimming removed 4 bases from V and 6 bases from J; junction bases left unmatched: 5. This CDR3 comprises 13 residues. Germline CDR1 and CDR2: SGHVS and FNYEAQ. CDR3: CASSWTGTGEQYF. The DNA of the CDR3 is TGTGCCAGCAGCTGGACAGGGACGGGCGAGCAGTACTTC.

This chain links TRBV5-1 with TRBJ2-7; 8 bases are shared with TRBD1. This CDR3 contains 17 residues. Germline loops: CDR1 SGHRS, CDR2 YFSETQ. J lost 2 bases, V lost 5 bases, and 15 bases had no gene match. The CDR3 DNA is TGCGCCAGCAGGCCGGACACGCCACGGACAGGGCCCTACGAGCAGTACTTC. This sequence encodes CASRPDTPRTGPYEQYF.

This clonotype was picked up a small number of times. The rearrangement joins TRBV6-6 to TRBJ2-1; D not resolved. V gave up 2 bases and J gave up 7 bases, with 9 bases separating them. Germline V CDR1 and CDR2: MNHNY, SVGAGI (reference sequence). This CDR3 contains 13 residues. CDR3: CASSYPARNEQFF. The CDR3 nucleotides are TGTGCCAGCAGTTACCCCGCTAGAAATGAGCAGTTCTTC.

This clonotype was observed a few times. The rearrangement uses TRBV7-3 and TRBJ2-3; D remains unclear. The CDR3 totals 14 residues. The V gene's germline CDR1 is SGHTA and CDR2 FQGTGA. V shed 2 bases and J shed 0 bases, with 6 bases lying between them. The CDR3 loop is CASSLSRSTDTQYF. The CDR3 coding sequence is TGTGCCAGCAGCTTATCGAGGAGCACAGATACGCAGTATTTT.

This clonotype was counted only a few times. This chain connects TRBV29-1 to TRBJ2-3; 7 positions match TRBD2. This CDR3 is built from 14 residues. Germline values: CDR1 SQVTM, CDR2 ANQGSEA. J gave up 3 bases and V 4 bases, and 7 bases lay outside the gene matches. The CDR3 loop reads CSVGPGLQTDTQYF. The CDR3 DNA reads TGCAGCGTTGGCCCGGGACTACAAACAGATACGCAGTATTTT.

This clonotype was seen more than once but under ten times. The V and J genes are TRBV7-3 and TRBJ2-2; D uncertain. CDR1 is SGHTA, CDR2 FQGTGA, per germline. The length of the CDR3 is 15 residues. Trimming took off 3 bases at V and 0 bases at J, with 8 bases between the two ends. The CDR3 protein is CASSFGLANTGELFF. The CDR3 DNA sequence: TGTGCCAGCAGCTTCGGCTTAGCGAACACCGGGGAGCTGTTTTTT.

The chain uses TRBV3-1 and TRBJ2-1; TRBD2 matches at 7 bases. The length of the CDR3 is 16 residues. The germline gives CDR1 LGHDT, CDR2 YNNKEL (reference sequence). V lost 3 bases, J lost 7 bases, and 12 bases stayed unmatched. CDR3 sequence reads: CASSHAGAREGNEQFF. As DNA, the CDR3 is TGTGCCAGCAGCCACGCTGGGGCCAGGGAGGGGAATGAGCAGTTCTTC.